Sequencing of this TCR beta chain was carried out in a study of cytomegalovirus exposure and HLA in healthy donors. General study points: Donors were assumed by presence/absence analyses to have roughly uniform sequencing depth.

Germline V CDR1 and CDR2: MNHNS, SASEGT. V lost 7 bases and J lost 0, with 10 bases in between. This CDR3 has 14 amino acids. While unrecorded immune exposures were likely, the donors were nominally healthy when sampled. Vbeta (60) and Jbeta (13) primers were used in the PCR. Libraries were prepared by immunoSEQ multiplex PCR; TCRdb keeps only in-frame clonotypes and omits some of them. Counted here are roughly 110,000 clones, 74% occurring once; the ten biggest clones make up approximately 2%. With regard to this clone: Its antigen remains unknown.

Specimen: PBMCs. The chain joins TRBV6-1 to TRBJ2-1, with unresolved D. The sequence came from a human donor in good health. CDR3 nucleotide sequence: TGTGCCAGCACTGGTACTCCCTCCTACAATGAGCAGTTCTTC. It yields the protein CASTGTPSYNEQFF.